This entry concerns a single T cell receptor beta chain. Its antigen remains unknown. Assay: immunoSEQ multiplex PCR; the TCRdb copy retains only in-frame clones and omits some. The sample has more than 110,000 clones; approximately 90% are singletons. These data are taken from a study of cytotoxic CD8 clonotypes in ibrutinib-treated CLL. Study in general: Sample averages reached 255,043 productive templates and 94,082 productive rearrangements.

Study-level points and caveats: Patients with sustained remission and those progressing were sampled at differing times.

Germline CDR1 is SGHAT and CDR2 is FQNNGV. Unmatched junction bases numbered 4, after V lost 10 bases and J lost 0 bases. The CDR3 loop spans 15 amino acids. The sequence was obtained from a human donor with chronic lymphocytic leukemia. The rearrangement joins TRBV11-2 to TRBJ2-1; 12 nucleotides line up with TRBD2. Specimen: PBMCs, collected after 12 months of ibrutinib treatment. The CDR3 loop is CATRTSGNSYNEQFF. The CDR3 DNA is TGTGCCACCAGGACTAGCGGGAACTCCTACAATGAGCAGTTCTTC.